The 10 T cell receptor beta chains reported below all come from one sample, sequenced in a study of post-analysis software for immune sequencing data. Study-level findings and limits: In patients, TRBV5-6, TRBV5-1 and TRBV20-1 belonged to five TRBV segments found more frequently than in controls.

Antigens of these TCRs are unknown. Researchers reported that TCR beta cDNA libraries carried unique molecular identifiers. MiXCR, run by TCRdb on the PCR reads, gives a single entry per CDR3 protein. The sample has some 690,000 distinct CDR3 sequences, less than 35% seen once. The sample taken for sequencing was blood. The source of these receptors is a girl aged 5-17 years with multiple sclerosis.

This clonotype showed up many times. The V call is TRBV20-1, the J call TRBJ2-3, with D hard to call. The germline V and J ends were trimmed by 3 bases and 6 bases, with 10 bases remaining between them. In germline, CDR1 is DFQATT, CDR2 SNEGSKA (reference sequence). The CDR3 sequence is 12 residues long. As DNA, the CDR3 is TGCAGTGCTAGTGGCGACCCCGATACGCAGTATTTT. This codes for CSASGDPDTQYF.

This clonotype appeared a single time. The V and J genes are TRBV9 and TRBJ2-3; TRBD1 matches at 9 bases. V shed 6 bases, J shed 7 bases, and the junction held 12 bases outside the gene matches. Germline CDR1 SGDLS, CDR2 YYNGEE. This CDR3 has 15 amino acids. The CDR3 bases are TGTGCCAGCACCCCGGGACAGGGTATATTTCATACGCAGTATTTT. This sequence encodes CASTPGQGIFHTQYF. The variable domain in full, completed from reference TRBV9 and TRBJ2-3, reads DSGVTQTPKHLITATGQRVTLRCSPRSGDLSVYWYQQSLDQGLQFLIQYYNGEERAKGNILERFSAQQFPDLHSELNLSSLELGDSALYFCASTPGQGIFHTQYFGPGTRLTVL.

The chain joins TRBV12-3 or TRBV12-4 to TRBJ2-3; TRBD2 might be the D (6 bases). V was cut by 3 bases and J by 0 bases, with 16 bases left in between. The length of the CDR3 is 17 residues. The CDR3: CASSFLGGSISTDTQYF. The CDR3 nucleotides read TGTGCCAGCAGTTTCCTTGGAGGGTCGATTAGCACAGATACGCAGTATTTT.

This clonotype came up a few times. The V call is TRBV7-2, the J call TRBJ1-6, with unresolved D. The germline V gene encodes CDR1 SGHTA and CDR2 FQGNSA. The CDR3 runs 15 residues. V lost 5 bases to trimming and J lost 10 bases, with 18 bases between them. CDR3 sequence reads: CASSRTGDMSSPLHF. In DNA form, the CDR3 reads TGTGCCAGCAGCCGGACGGGAGACATGAGCTCACCCCTCCACTTT.

A few counts support this clonotype. This chain links TRBV29-1 with TRBJ2-3; tentatively, D is TRBD1 (7 bases). The CDR3 consists of 14 residues. Germline CDR1 and CDR2: SQVTM and ANQGSEA. V lost 3 bases, J lost 6 bases, and 16 bases lay in between. CDR3 sequence reads: CSVDYRGGADTQYF. In DNA, the CDR3 is TGCAGCGTTGATTACAGGGGAGGAGCGGATACGCAGTATTTT.

The chain combines TRBV7-9 with TRBJ1-5; D not certain. Between the trimmed V and J ends, which lost 5 bases and 3 bases, there was a span of 14 bases. The CDR3 is 15 amino acids. Germline V gene lookup returns CDR1 SEHNR and CDR2 FQNEAQ (reference sequence). Here the CDR3 reads CASSLDPGSNQPQHF. The CDR3 DNA sequence: TGTGCCAGCAGCCTGGACCCGGGGTCCAATCAGCCCCAGCATTTT.

This clonotype was counted between two and nine times. The chain joins TRBV6-2 or TRBV6-3 to TRBJ2-7, with 10 bases aligning to TRBD1. This CDR3 region has 15 residues. CDR1 is MNHEY, CDR2 SVGEGT, per germline. Germline trimming cut 6 bases from V and 1 base from J; bases unmatched to any gene: 6. In DNA, the CDR3 is TGTGCCAGCAGGGTAGACAGGGGGCTGTCCTACGAGCAGTACTTC. It is translated as CASRVDRGLSYEQYF.

This chain joins TRBV7-8 and TRBJ2-3; 8 bases are shared with TRBD1. The CDR3 is 16 amino acids. Trimming at V came to 1 base and at J to 5 bases, leaving 8 bases not matched to a gene. Germline CDR1 is SGHVS and CDR2 is FQNEAQ. The CDR3 nucleotides read TGTGCCAGCAGCTTAGAGAACAGGGGGTTTATAGATACGCAGTATTTT. Its protein is CASSLENRGFIDTQYF.

This clonotype occurred a few times. The chain recombines TRBV20-1 with TRBJ2-7; either TRBD1 or TRBD2 may fit D (5 bases each). V was pared by 6 bases and J by 3 bases, with 21 bases between. The CDR3 runs to 15 residues. Germline CDR1 and CDR2: DFQATT and SNEGSKA (reference sequence). The CDR3 DNA follows: TGCAGTGCCAGGGACCCCCACCGGGTCGTCTACGAGCAGTACTTC. Amino acid sequence: CSARDPHRVVYEQYF.

This clonotype was detected a few times. The chain uses TRBV5-1 and TRBJ2-4; possible D gene TRBD2, 6 bases. The better agreement between TRBJ2-7 and the DNA end casts doubt on the J call. This CDR3 spans 13 amino acids. The V gene's germline CDR1 is SGHRS and CDR2 YFSETQ. The CDR3 DNA reads as TGCGCCAGCAGCATGGGGGGACCCTACGAGCAGTACTTC. This gives the protein CASSMGGPYEQYF.